The 10 T cell receptor beta chains listed next were all sequenced from one sample in a study of blood T cell repertoires in COVID-19. TCRdb's table, derived via immunoSEQ multiplex PCR, lists solely in-frame clones and lacks some. The profile shows roughly 200,000 clones, roughly 80% of them singletons. The source material was peripheral blood. The source is a man in his sixties with acute or convalescent COVID-19.

The rearrangement uses TRBV30 and TRBJ2-3; TRBD2 matches 16 bases. This CDR3 spans 15 amino acids. Germline V gene sequence: CDR1 GTSNPN, CDR2 SVGIG (reference sequence). V shed 3 bases, J shed 5 bases, and the junction held 2 bases outside the gene matches. The CDR3 DNA follows: TGTGCCTGGAGGGGACTAGCGGGAGGGGAAGATACGCAGTATTTT. Residues: CAWRGLAGGEDTQYF.

This clone is a singleton in its sample. This chain links TRBV7-2 with TRBJ2-7; 9 bases line up with TRBD1. The CDR3 spans 14 residues. V lost 4 bases and J lost 3; bases outside the gene matches: 4. CDR1 and CDR2 from the germline V gene are SGHTA and FQGNSA. CDR3 sequence: CASSSTGQGYEQYF. CDR3 in DNA: TGTGCCAGCAGCTCGACGGGACAGGGCTACGAGCAGTACTTC. Full variable domain (missing parts from reference TRBV7-2 and TRBJ2-7): GAGVSQSPSNKVTEKGKDVELRCDPISGHTALYWYRQSLGQGLEFLIYFQGNSAPDKSGLPSDRFSAERTGGSVSTLTIQRTQQEDSAVYLCASSSTGQGYEQYFGPGTRLTVT.

The J gene is TRBJ1-6, the V gene TRBV19; 7 bases match TRBD1. J was trimmed by 7 bases and V by 8 bases; bases with no gene match: 14. There are 16 residues in the CDR3. Germline V lookup: CDR1 LNHDA, CDR2 SQIVND (reference sequence). Written as DNA, the CDR3 is TGTGCCAGTTCCTTCCGGACAGGTCGTGTGAATTCACCCCTCCACTTT. Its translation: CASSFRTGRVNSPLHF.

The V gene is TRBV15, the J gene TRBJ2-2; TRBD1 agrees at 7 bases. This CDR3 has 13 residues. The V gene end was trimmed by 3 bases and the J gene end by 9 bases; junction bases not matched to a gene: 4. CDR1 and CDR2 from the germline V gene are LNHNV and YYDKDF (reference sequence). CDR3 sequence: CATSSDRVRELFF. The CDR3, as DNA: TGTGCCACCAGCAGCGACAGGGTCCGGGAGCTGTTTTTT.

The chain carries TRBV24-1 and TRBJ1-3, with 8 bases identical to TRBD1. J was trimmed by 3 bases and V by 3 bases; bases with no gene match: 9. This CDR3 region has 17 residues. The germline CDR1 and CDR2 sequences are KGHDR and SFDVKD. CDR3 protein: CATSDLDRDLFGNTIYF. In DNA, the CDR3 is TGTGCCACCAGTGATCTGGACAGGGATCTCTTTGGAAACACCATATATTTT.

This clone was counted a few times. The chain couples TRBV28 to TRBJ2-3, with D uncertain. The CDR3 has 13 amino acids. The V gene lost 9 bases and the J gene lost 4 bases, with 14 bases spanning the gap. Germline lookup yields CDR1 MDHEN and CDR2 SYDVKM. This CDR3 is CASSLFGADTQYF. For the CDR3, the DNA is TGTGCCAGTAGCCTATTCGGCGCAGATACGCAGTATTTT. Full variable domain (missing parts from reference TRBV28 and TRBJ2-3): DVKVTQSSRYLVKRTGEKVFLECVQDMDHENMFWYRQDPGLGLRLIYFSYDVKMKEKGDIPEGYSVSREKKERFSLILESASTNQTSMYLCASSLFGADTQYFGPGTRLTVL.

The chain employs TRBV9 and TRBJ1-1; 7 bases are a match to TRBD1. Looked up from germline, CDR1 is SGDLS and CDR2 is YYNGEE. V shed 3 bases, J shed 7 bases, and the junction held 0 bases outside the gene matches. The length of the CDR3 is 11 residues. This CDR3 is CASSGDSEAFF. The CDR3 region has the DNA TGTGCCAGCAGCGGGGACAGTGAAGCTTTCTTT.

The J gene is TRBJ2-5, the V gene TRBV6-2 or TRBV6-3; 13 positions match TRBD2. With V trimmed by 5 bases and J by 5 bases, 5 bases remained unmatched. CDR1 is MNHEY and CDR2 is SVGEGT in the germline V gene. This CDR3 is built from 15 residues. Written as DNA, the CDR3 is TGTGCCAGCAGTCGACTAGCGGGGGGCGGGGAGACCCAGTACTTC. It yields the protein CASSRLAGGGETQYF.

V usage is TRBV6-5 and J usage is TRBJ1-1; D perhaps matches TRBD1 (6 bases). This CDR3 is 14 amino acids long. Trimming pared 4 bases from V and 4 bases from J, leaving 13 bases between. Germline V CDR1 and CDR2: MNHEY, SVGAGI. The CDR3 sequence: CASSLDGGPTEAFF. In DNA form, the CDR3 reads TGTGCCAGCAGTTTGGACGGGGGGCCCACTGAAGCTTTCTTT.

This clone was counted between two and nine times. The chain joins TRBV9 to TRBJ1-6; TRBD1 matches at 9 bases. CDR1 and CDR2 from the germline V gene are SGDLS and YYNGEE. The CDR3 totals 13 residues. Germline trimming cut 4 bases from V and 7 bases from J; bases unmatched to any gene: 0. In DNA form, the CDR3 reads TGTGCCAGCAGCACAGGGGGCAATTCACCCCTCCACTTT. Translation gives CASSTGGNSPLHF.